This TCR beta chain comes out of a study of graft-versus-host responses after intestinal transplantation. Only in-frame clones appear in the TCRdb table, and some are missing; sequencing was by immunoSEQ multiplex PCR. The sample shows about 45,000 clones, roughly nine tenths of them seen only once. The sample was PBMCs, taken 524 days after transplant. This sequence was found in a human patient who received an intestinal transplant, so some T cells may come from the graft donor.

CDR3 protein: CASSSRQLPGGELFF. CDR3 in DNA: TGCGCCAGCAGCTCCCGACAGCTCCCAGGGGGGGAGCTGTTTTTT. The J gene is TRBJ2-2, the V gene TRBV5-1; D possibly corresponds to TRBD1 (5 bases). The CDR3 length is 15 residues. The germline gives CDR1 SGHRS, CDR2 YFSETQ. Trimming removed 3 bases at V and 8 bases at J, with 17 bases between. Full variable domain (missing parts from reference TRBV5-1 and TRBJ2-2): KAGVTQTPRYLIKTRGQQVTLSCSPISGHRSVSWYQQTPGQGLQFLFEYFSETQRNKGNFPGRFSGRQFSNSRSEMNVSTLELGDSALYLCASSSRQLPGGELFFGEGSRLTVL.